This record concerns one T cell receptor beta chain sequence. These data belong to a study of control samples from healthy donors and cancer patients. Profiling relied on immunoSEQ multiplex PCR, and the TCRdb table lists in-frame clones only, not all of them. This sample has 120,000 or so clones; 80% to 95% occur once, and the top ten carry 7.8%. Sample: blood. This TCR derives from a woman younger than 35 in good health.

This chain's CDR3 is CSASVGSSGYGYTF. CDR3 sequence (DNA): TGCAGTGCTAGTGTGGGGAGTAGTGGCTATGGCTACACCTTC. The V gene is TRBV20-1, the J gene TRBJ1-2; D not certain. The V gene lost 3 bases and the J gene lost 4 bases, with 15 bases spanning the gap. The CDR3 contains 14 residues. Per the germline V gene, CDR1 is DFQATT and CDR2 is SNEGSKA (reference sequence).